This T cell receptor (beta chain) was found in a study of early T cells in non-severe SARS-CoV-2 infection. Germline-derived CDR1 and CDR2 are LNHDA and SQIVND (reference sequence). The CDR3 totals 15 residues. V was pared by 3 bases and J by 4 bases, with 15 bases between. TCRdb analysed the 5' RACE reads with MiXCR anew, one entry per CDR3 protein. The profile shows 70,000 to 75,000 distinct CDR3 sequences, roughly an eighth of them singletons. This clonotype was found many times. Specimen: whole blood. The V gene is TRBV19, the J gene TRBJ2-5; D ambiguous. The clonotype was recovered from an adult who was a healthcare worker with PCR-confirmed SARS-CoV-2 infection or an uninfected control (not recorded which). The CDR3 nucleotides are TGTGCCAGTAGTATGATGAGGTCAGTTGGAGAGACCCAGTACTTC. It translates to CASSMMRSVGETQYF. Full variable domain (outside the CDR3, taken from reference TRBV19 and TRBJ2-5): DGGITQSPKYLFRKEGQNVTLSCEQNLNHDAMYWYRQDPGQGLRLIYYSQIVNDFQKGDIAEGYSVSREKKESFPLTVTSAQKNPTAFYLCASSMMRSVGETQYFGPGTRLLVL.